This is a list of T cell receptor beta chains from one sample in a study of T cells after yellow fever vaccination. TCRdb recomputed calls from the 5' RACE reads with MiXCR, one row per CDR3 protein. Here the sample spans around 67,000 distinct CDR3 sequences, about 6.6% being singletons. The source was CD8+ T cells sorted from PBMCs, collected roughly 5 days after the first yellow fever vaccination. These receptors were collected from a young man who received the YFV17D yellow fever vaccine. The CDR3 runs from the conserved cysteine through the conserved F or W. The order of the fields is J gene, clone size, D gene, V gene, CDR3 DNA, CDR3 protein. D genes are given only for firm matches. The size of a clone is reported for some rows only, either as once, few or many, or as a class for expanded clones.

>TRBJ2-1|NA|NA|TRBV5-5
TGTGCCAGCTGTACCTCAGCCCCCTACAATGAGCAGTTCTTC
CASCTSAPYNEQFF
>TRBJ1-2|few|TRBD1|TRBV27
TGTGCCAGCAGAAGGACAGGATGGTACGGCTACACCTTC
CASRRTGWYGYTF
>TRBJ2-7|many|NA|TRBV5-4
TGTGCCAGCAGCTTTTGGGGCCTCCACGAGCAGTACTTC
CASSFWGLHEQYF
>TRBJ2-2|many|NA|TRBV15
TGTGCCACCAGCAGAGAGGCCACCTTCACCGGGGAGCTGTTTTTT
CATSREATFTGELFF
>TRBJ2-1|few|NA|TRBV11-2
TGTGCCAGCAGCCTACGCCCGGATGACAATGAGCAGTTCTTC
CASSLRPDDNEQFF
>TRBJ2-1|NA|TRBD1|TRBV12-5
TGTGCTAGTGGTTTGGTAGTCGGACAGGACAATGAGCAGTTCTTC
CASGLVVGQDNEQFF
>TRBJ2-1|many|NA|TRBV12-3/TRBV12-4
TGTGCCAGCAGTTTATGGGGGCTCAATGAGCAGTTCTTC
CASSLWGLNEQFF
>TRBJ2-7|NA|TRBD1|TRBV5-4
TGTGCCAGCAGCTTCGGGACAGTGTCCTACGAGCAGTACTTC
CASSFGTVSYEQYF
>TRBJ2-7|many|NA|TRBV4-1
TGCGCCAGCAGCCGGGGTCCAGGGACCTACGAGCAGTACTTC
CASSRGPGTYEQYF
>TRBJ1-4|few|NA|TRBV4-3
TGCGCCAGCAGCCAAGATCGCGGGGGAAGTGAAAAACTGTTTTTT
CASSQDRGGSEKLFF
>TRBJ1-5|NA|NA|TRBV12-3/TRBV12-4
TGTGCCAGCCCCCTCGGGGGCAATCAGCCCCAGCATTTT
CASPLGGNQPQHF
>TRBJ2-5|NA|TRBD1|TRBV24-1
TGTGCCACCAGTGATTCCCGGACAGGGGTGACCCAGTACTTC
CATSDSRTGVTQYF
>TRBJ1-5|many|NA|TRBV15
TGTGCCACCAGCTTCAGCCGGGACTTGAGCAATCAGCCCCAGCATTTT
CATSFSRDLSNQPQHF
>TRBJ2-5|many|NA|TRBV4-1
TGCGCCAGCAGCCAAGTTGACAGCGAAGAGACCCAGTACTTC
CASSQVDSEETQYF
>TRBJ2-1|NA|NA|TRBV18
TGTGCCAGCTCACCAGTGAGGGCCCGTTACTACAATGAGCAGTTCTTC
CASSPVRARYYNEQFF
>TRBJ1-2|NA|TRBD1|TRBV6-5
TGTGCCAGCAGACCCACAGGGGAACGGGGCTATGGCTACACCTTC
CASRPTGERGYGYTF
>TRBJ2-1|many|TRBD2|TRBV7-9
TGTGCCACCCTAGCGGGGGCCTTGAATGAGCAGTTCTTC
CATLAGALNEQFF
>TRBJ2-3|many|NA|TRBV6-2/TRBV6-3
TGTGCCAGCAGTTATCCGGCCAGGGATACGCAGTATTTT
CASSYPARDTQYF
>TRBJ1-2|few|NA|TRBV29-1
TGCAGCGTTGAAGTTCGGTTGGGGGCAGAGGGCTACACCTTC
CSVEVRLGAEGYTF
>TRBJ2-2|few|TRBD1|TRBV5-6
TGTGCCAGCATAGACAGGGACACCGGGGAGCTGTTTTTT
CASIDRDTGELFF
>TRBJ2-5|few|TRBD1|TRBV13
TGTGCCAGCAGCATACGACAGGGGGCAGGAGAGACCCAGTACTTC
CASSIRQGAGETQYF
>TRBJ2-2|many|NA|TRBV3-1
TGTGCCAGCAGTGCAGGGGATCGGGCCGGGGAGCTGTTTTTT
CASSAGDRAGELFF
>TRBJ2-6|NA|NA|TRBV4-3
TGCGCCAGCAGCCAAGAGAAGAGCTCTGGGGCCAACGTCCTGACTTTC
CASSQEKSSGANVLTF
>TRBJ2-1|many|TRBD2|TRBV6-4
TGTGCCAGCAGTGGAACTAGCGGGGGTAATGAGCAGTTCTTC
CASSGTSGGNEQFF
>TRBJ2-5|few|TRBD2|TRBV12-3/TRBV12-4
TGTGCCAGCACTAGCGGGGAGTACCAAGAGACCCAGTACTTC
CASTSGEYQETQYF
>TRBJ1-2|many|TRBD1|TRBV6-5
TGTGCCAGCACCTACTCTCAGGGGGGCTATGGCTACACCTTC
CASTYSQGGYGYTF
>TRBJ2-3|many|TRBD2|TRBV7-2
TGTGCCAGCAGCTCAAGTAGCGGGGCGGAGTATTTT
CASSSSSGAEYF
>TRBJ2-5|many|TRBD1|TRBV6-1
TGTGCCAGCAGTGGACAGGGGTCCTACCAAGAGACCCAGTACTTC
CASSGQGSYQETQYF
>TRBJ2-7|many|NA|TRBV4-2
TGTGCCAGCAGCCAAGAAGGTGCCTACCGAAGCTCCTACGAGCAGTACTTC
CASSQEGAYRSSYEQYF
>TRBJ2-2|many|TRBD2|TRBV7-9
TGTGCCAGCAGCAGCCCGACCGGGACTATCGACACCGGGGAGCTGTTTTTT
CASSSPTGTIDTGELFF
>TRBJ1-4|NA|TRBD1|TRBV4-3
TGCGCCAGCAGCCCACACAGGGCCGGGACAGGCGCAACTAATGAAAAACTGTTTTTT
CASSPHRAGTGATNEKLFF
>TRBJ2-1|NA|TRBD2|TRBV4-1
TGCGCCAGCAGCACTAGCGGGGGGAAATCCTACAATGAGCAGTTCTTC
CASSTSGGKSYNEQFF
>TRBJ2-3|many|NA|TRBV11-2
TGTGCCAGCAGCCTTAGGGACGCCCCGGCGGATACGCAGTATTTT
CASSLRDAPADTQYF
>TRBJ1-5|many|NA|TRBV4-1
TGCGCCAGCAGCCAAGAACATGGCAGCAATCAGCCCCAGCATTTT
CASSQEHGSNQPQHF
>TRBJ1-4|few|NA|TRBV6-1
TGTGCCAGCGCGAAGGACAGTAGAAATGAAAAACTGTTTTTT
CASAKDSRNEKLFF
>TRBJ2-1|many|NA|TRBV6-5
TGTGCCAGCAGTTACGCCAGGGCTACCAATGAGCAGTTCTTC
CASSYARATNEQFF
>TRBJ2-3|few|NA|TRBV29-1
TGCAGCGTTGAAGACGATAGCACAGATACGCAGTATTTT
CSVEDDSTDTQYF
>TRBJ1-2|many|TRBD1|TRBV3-1
TGTGCCAGCAGCCGATTCCCGACAGGGCCCTATGGCTACACCTTC
CASSRFPTGPYGYTF
>TRBJ1-4|NA|NA|TRBV20-1
TGCAGTGCTAGAGATGAGGGGAATGGGGAAAAACTGTTTTTT
CSARDEGNGEKLFF
>TRBJ2-5|many|NA|TRBV7-9
TGTGCCAGCAGCCTTGGTAGATACGGGTTGGAGACCCAGTACTTC
CASSLGRYGLETQYF
>TRBJ2-3|NA|TRBD2|TRBV5-5
TGTGCCAGCAGCGTCCTACTAGCGGGTGGAACCAATACGCAGTATTTT
CASSVLLAGGTNTQYF
>TRBJ2-2|NA|NA|TRBV9
TGTGCCAGCAGCCTTGGGGGGAACACCGGGGAGCTGTTTTTT
CASSLGGNTGELFF
>TRBJ2-5|few|TRBD1|TRBV7-9
TGTGCCAGCAGCTCCGGGACAGGGATGGAGACCCAGTACTTC
CASSSGTGMETQYF
>TRBJ1-1|many|NA|TRBV4-3
TGCGCCAGCAGCCCGAAGGCCCGGGGTATGGATGCTTTCTTT
CASSPKARGMDAFF
>TRBJ1-4|NA|TRBD1|TRBV5-1
TGCGCCAGCGGCTTGGCAGGGGGCGGAGGTGAAAAACTGTTTTTT
CASGLAGGGGEKLFF
>TRBJ2-1|medium-sized|TRBD2|TRBV12-3/TRBV12-4
TGTGCCAGCACCCGGGCTAGCGGGGGGGCCGGTGAGCAGTTCTTC
CASTRASGGAGEQFF
>TRBJ2-1|NA|NA|TRBV7-9
TGTGCCAGCAGCTCTATAGGGGATCAGGGGAGTCGGAAGTTCTTC
CASSSIGDQGSRKFF
>TRBJ2-1|NA|TRBD2|TRBV12-3/TRBV12-4
TGTGCCAGCAGTTTTAGCGGGGGGACCAATGAGCAGTTCTTC
CASSFSGGTNEQFF
>TRBJ2-1|many|NA|TRBV5-1
TGCGCCAGCAGCTTGGGGGGAGGTGAGCAGTTCTTC
CASSLGGGEQFF
>TRBJ1-1|NA|NA|TRBV9
TGTGCCAGCAGCGACTCCCCGGGGCAGCCGAGCTATGAAGCTTTCTTT
CASSDSPGQPSYEAFF
>TRBJ2-2|few|TRBD2|TRBV19
TGTGCCGCGGCTGGGGGGGGTCCGAACACCGGGGAGCTGTTTTTT
CAAAGGGPNTGELFF
>TRBJ1-2|NA|NA|TRBV7-9
TGTGCCAGCAGCTTAGTTCAGGTTAACTATGGCTACACCTTC
CASSLVQVNYGYTF
>TRBJ2-5|NA|NA|TRBV7-9
TGTGCCAGCAGCTTATCACTTCAAGAGACCCAGTACTTC
CASSLSLQETQYF
>TRBJ1-1|many|NA|TRBV5-1
TGCGCCAGCAGCTTGGTCGAGGCTTTAGGTGGGTCTGAAGCTTTCTTT
CASSLVEALGGSEAFF